Below, 5 T cell receptor beta chains from the same sample are listed, as sequenced in a study of blood T cells in healthy people across ages. The authors ran a second PCR of roughly 6 to 12 cycles using a sample-barcoded 5' primer and a J-beta primer mix. TCRdb itself ran the 5' RACE reads through MiXCR, one entry per CDR3 protein. The table includes roughly 1.9 million distinct CDR3 sequences, about two fifths detected once. The sample comprised blood. Every receptor here comes from a human donor in good health.

The chain links TRBV24-1 to TRBJ2-1, with 7 bases aligning to TRBD1. Germline V gene lookup returns CDR1 KGHDR and CDR2 SFDVKD. J lost 6 bases, V lost 1 base, and 2 bases had no gene match. The CDR3 is 14 amino acids. The DNA of the CDR3 is TGTGCCACCAGTGATTTAGGGGGCCTCAATGAGCAGTTCTTC. This gives the protein CATSDLGGLNEQFF.

This clonotype has a handful of counts. The V call is TRBV2, the J call TRBJ2-4; 7 bases match TRBD1. The J call may not be correct, given that the DNA end is closer to TRBJ2-7. The CDR3 has 15 amino acids. Germline assignment: CDR1 SNHLY and CDR2 FYNNEI. CDR3 loop: CASRTHGTAPYEQYF. CDR3 sequence (DNA): TGTGCCAGCAGGACGCACGGGACAGCCCCCTACGAGCAGTACTTC.

V usage is TRBV28 and J usage is TRBJ2-1; 10 bases are shared with TRBD2. Germline trimming cut 3 bases from V and 6 bases from J; bases unmatched to any gene: 5. CDR1 is MDHEN, CDR2 SYDVKM, per germline. The CDR3 is 15 residues long. CDR3 nucleotide sequence: TGTGCCAGCAGTTTGTTTGAGCGGGGGGGCAATGAGCAGTTCTTC. Its translation is CASSLFERGGNEQFF.

There are a few counts of this clonotype. The chain is built from TRBV7-9 and TRBJ2-3, with D unresolved. Trimming took off 6 bases at V and 3 bases at J, with 13 bases between the two ends. The CDR3 length is 14 residues. The germline CDR1 and CDR2 sequences are SEHNR and FQNEAQ (reference sequence). Here the CDR3 reads CASSLKRITDTQYF. The CDR3, as DNA: TGTGCCAGCAGTCTCAAGCGTATAACAGATACGCAGTATTTT.

This clonotype has only a few counts. The rearrangement uses TRBV12-3 or TRBV12-4 and TRBJ2-1; TRBD2 matches at 9 bases. Trimming cost V 0 bases and J 6 bases; bases outside gene matches: 3. The CDR3 spans 15 residues. The CDR3 nucleotides are TGTGCCAGCAGTTTAGCTCTAGCGGGGCCCAATGAGCAGTTCTTC. This sequence encodes CASSLALAGPNEQFF.